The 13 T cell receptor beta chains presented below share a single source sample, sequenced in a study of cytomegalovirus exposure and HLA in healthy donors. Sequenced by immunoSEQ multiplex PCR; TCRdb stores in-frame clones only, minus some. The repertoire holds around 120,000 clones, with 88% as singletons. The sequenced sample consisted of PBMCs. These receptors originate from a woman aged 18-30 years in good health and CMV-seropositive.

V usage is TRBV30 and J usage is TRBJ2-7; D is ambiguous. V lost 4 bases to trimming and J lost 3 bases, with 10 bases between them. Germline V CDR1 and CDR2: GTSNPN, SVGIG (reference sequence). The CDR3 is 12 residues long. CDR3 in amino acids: CAWIKENYEQYF. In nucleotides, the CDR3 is TGTGCCTGGATTAAGGAGAACTACGAGCAGTACTTC.

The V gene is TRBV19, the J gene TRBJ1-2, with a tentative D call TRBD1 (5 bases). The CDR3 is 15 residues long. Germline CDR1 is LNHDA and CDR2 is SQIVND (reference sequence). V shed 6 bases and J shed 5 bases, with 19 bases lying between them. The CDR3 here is CASSTAGGKGYGYTF. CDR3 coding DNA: TGTGCCAGTAGCACCGCCGGGGGAAAGGGGTATGGCTACACCTTC.

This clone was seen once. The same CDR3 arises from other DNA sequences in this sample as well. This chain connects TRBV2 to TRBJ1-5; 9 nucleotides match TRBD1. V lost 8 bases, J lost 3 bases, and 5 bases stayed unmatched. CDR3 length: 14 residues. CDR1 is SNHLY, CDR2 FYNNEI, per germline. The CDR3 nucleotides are TGTGCCAGCCGGGACAGGGTGGTCAATCAGCCCCAGCATTTT. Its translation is CASRDRVVNQPQHF.

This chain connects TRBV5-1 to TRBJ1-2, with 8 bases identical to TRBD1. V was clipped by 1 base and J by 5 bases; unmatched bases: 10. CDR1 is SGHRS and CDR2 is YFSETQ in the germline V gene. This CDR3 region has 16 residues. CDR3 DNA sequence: TGCGCCAGCAGCTTGCATGGGACAGGCCTTAGGTATGGCTACACCTTC. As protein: CASSLHGTGLRYGYTF. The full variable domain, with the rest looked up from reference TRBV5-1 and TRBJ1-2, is KAGVTQTPRYLIKTRGQQVTLSCSPISGHRSVSWYQQTPGQGLQFLFEYFSETQRNKGNFPGRFSGRQFSNSRSEMNVSTLELGDSALYLCASSLHGTGLRYGYTFGSGTRLTVV.

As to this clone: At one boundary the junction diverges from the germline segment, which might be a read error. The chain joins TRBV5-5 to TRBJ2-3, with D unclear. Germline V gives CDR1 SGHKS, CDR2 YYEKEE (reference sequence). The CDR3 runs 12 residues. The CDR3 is CANSLYTDTQYF. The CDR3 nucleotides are TGTGCCAACAGCTTGTACACAGATACGCAGTATTTT. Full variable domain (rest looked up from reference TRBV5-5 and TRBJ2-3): DAGVTQSPTHLIKTRGQQVTLRCSPISGHKSVSWYQQVLGQGPQFIFQYYEKEERGRGNFPDRFSARQFPNYSSELNVNALLLGDSALYLCANSLYTDTQYFGPGTRLTVL.

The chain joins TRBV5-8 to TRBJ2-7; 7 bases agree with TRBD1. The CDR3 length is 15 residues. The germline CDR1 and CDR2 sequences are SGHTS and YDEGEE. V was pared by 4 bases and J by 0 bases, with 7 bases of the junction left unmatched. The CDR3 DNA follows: TGTGCCAGCAGCCCGGGACAGCACAGCTCCTACGAGCAGTACTTC. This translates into CASSPGQHSSYEQYF.

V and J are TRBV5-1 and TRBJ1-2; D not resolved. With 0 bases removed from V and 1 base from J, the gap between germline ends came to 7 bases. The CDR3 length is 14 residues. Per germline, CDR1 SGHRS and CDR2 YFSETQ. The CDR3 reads CASSLGHRNYGYTF. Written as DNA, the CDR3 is TGCGCCAGCAGCTTGGGACACCGTAACTATGGCTACACCTTC.

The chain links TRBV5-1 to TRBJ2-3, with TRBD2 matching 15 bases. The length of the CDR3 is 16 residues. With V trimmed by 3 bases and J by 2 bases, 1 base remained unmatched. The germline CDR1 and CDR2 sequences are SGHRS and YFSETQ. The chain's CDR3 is CASSWTSGGATDTQYF. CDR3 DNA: TGCGCCAGCAGCTGGACTAGCGGGGGGGCCACAGATACGCAGTATTTT.

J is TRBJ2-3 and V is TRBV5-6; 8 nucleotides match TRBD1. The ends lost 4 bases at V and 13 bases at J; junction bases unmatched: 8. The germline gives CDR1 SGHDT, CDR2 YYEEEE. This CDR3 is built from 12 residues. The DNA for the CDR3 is TGTGCCAGCAGCGCGGCAGGGGGCGCGAAGTATTTT. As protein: CASSAAGGAKYF.

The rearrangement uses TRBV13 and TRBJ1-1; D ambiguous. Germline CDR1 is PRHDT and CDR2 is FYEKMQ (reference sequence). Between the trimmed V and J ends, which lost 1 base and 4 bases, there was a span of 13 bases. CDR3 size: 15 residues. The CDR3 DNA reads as TGTGCCAGCAGCTTAGTTTTGGGCGTGGTCACTGAAGCTTTCTTT. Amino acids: CASSLVLGVVTEAFF. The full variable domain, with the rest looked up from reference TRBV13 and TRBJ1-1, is AAGVIQSPRHLIKEKRETATLKCYPIPRHDTVYWYQQGPGQDPQFLISFYEKMQSDKGSIPDRFSAQQFSDYHSELNMSSLELGDSALYFCASSLVLGVVTEAFFGQGTRLTVV.

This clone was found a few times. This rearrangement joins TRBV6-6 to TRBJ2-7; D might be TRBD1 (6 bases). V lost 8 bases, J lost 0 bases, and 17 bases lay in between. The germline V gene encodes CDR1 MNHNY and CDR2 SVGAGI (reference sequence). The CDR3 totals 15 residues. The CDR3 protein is CASQLDTGSSYEQYF. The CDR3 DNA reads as TGTGCCAGCCAACTCGATACAGGGAGCTCCTACGAGCAGTACTTC.

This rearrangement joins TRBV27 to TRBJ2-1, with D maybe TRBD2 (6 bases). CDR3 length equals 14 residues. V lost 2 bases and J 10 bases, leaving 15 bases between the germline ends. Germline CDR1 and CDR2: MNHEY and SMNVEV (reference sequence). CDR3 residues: CASSLGGEAEEQFF. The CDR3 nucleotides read TGTGCCAGCAGTTTAGGTGGGGAGGCGGAGGAGCAGTTCTTC.

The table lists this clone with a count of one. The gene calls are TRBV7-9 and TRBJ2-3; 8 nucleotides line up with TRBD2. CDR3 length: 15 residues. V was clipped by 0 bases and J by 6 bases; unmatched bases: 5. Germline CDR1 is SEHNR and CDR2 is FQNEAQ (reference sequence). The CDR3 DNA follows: TGTGCCAGCAGCTTAGCCCCGGGGGGGGCTGATACGCAGTATTTT. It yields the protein CASSLAPGGADTQYF. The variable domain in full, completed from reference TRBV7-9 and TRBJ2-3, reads DTGVSQNPRHKITKRGQNVTFRCDPISEHNRLYWYRQTLGQGPEFLTYFQNEAQLEKSRLLSDRFSAERPKGSFSTLEIQRTEQGDSAMYLCASSLAPGGADTQYFGPGTRLTVL.